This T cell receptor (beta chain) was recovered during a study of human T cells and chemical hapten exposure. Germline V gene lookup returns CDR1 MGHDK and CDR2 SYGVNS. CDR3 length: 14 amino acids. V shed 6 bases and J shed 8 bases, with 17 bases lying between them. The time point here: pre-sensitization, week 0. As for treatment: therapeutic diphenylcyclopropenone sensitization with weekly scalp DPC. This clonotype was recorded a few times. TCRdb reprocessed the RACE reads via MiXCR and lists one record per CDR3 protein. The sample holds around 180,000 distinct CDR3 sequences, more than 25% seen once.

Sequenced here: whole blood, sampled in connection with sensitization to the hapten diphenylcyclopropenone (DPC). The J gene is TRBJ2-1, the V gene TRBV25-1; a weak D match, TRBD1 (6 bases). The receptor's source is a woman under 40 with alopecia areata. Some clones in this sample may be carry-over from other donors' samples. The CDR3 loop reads CASRPRGPYYEQFF. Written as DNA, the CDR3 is TGTGCCAGCAGACCCAGGGGCCCCTATTATGAGCAGTTCTTC.